The 9 T cell receptor beta chains presented below share a single source sample, sequenced in a study of T cell responses to AZD1222 COVID-19 vaccine. Clones were sequenced by immunoSEQ multiplex PCR, and TCRdb holds only the in-frame ones, with some missing. The sample records 130,000 or so clones, around 89% being singletons. The sequences come from peripheral blood, collected on day 0 of MenACWY control vaccination. The receptor source for this set is an adult in good health.

This clone was detected a few times. V gene TRBV7-9 combines with J gene TRBJ2-2; 8 nucleotides agree with TRBD1. Germline-derived CDR1 and CDR2 are SEHNR and FQNEAQ (reference sequence). The CDR3 runs to 14 residues. J gave up 7 bases and V 4 bases, and 5 bases lay outside the gene matches. The CDR3 reads CASSYRDRGGELFF. Written as DNA, the CDR3 is TGTGCCAGCAGCTATAGAGACAGGGGCGGGGAGCTGTTTTTT.

V is TRBV5-1 and J is TRBJ1-5; 8 positions match TRBD1. Germline V gene lookup returns CDR1 SGHRS and CDR2 YFSETQ. Trimming cost V 4 bases and J 8 bases; bases outside gene matches: 8. This CDR3 is built from 14 residues. The DNA for the CDR3 is TGCGCCAGCAGCCTAGGACAGGGAGGGGAGCCCCAGCATTTT. It is translated as CASSLGQGGEPQHF.

The CDR3 is CAISDRVIEQPQHF. Written as DNA, the CDR3 is TGTGCCATCAGTGACAGGGTAATTGAGCAGCCCCAGCATTTT. This sequence joins TRBV10-3 and TRBJ1-5, with D possibly TRBD1 on 5 matching bases. Between the trimmed V and J ends, which lost 3 bases and 7 bases, there was a span of 13 bases. This CDR3 spans 14 amino acids. Germline V gene sequence: CDR1 ENHRY, CDR2 SYGVKD.

The chain is built from TRBV19 and TRBJ1-5; perhaps TRBD1 as D (5 bases). Between the trimmed V and J ends, which lost 1 base and 5 bases, there was a span of 12 bases. The CDR3 is 15 residues long. CDR1 is LNHDA, CDR2 SQIVND, per germline (reference sequence). DNA for the CDR3: TGTGCCAGTAGTATAGGATGGGGGGGACATCAGCCCCAGCATTTT. It translates to CASSIGWGGHQPQHF. Full variable domain (missing parts from reference TRBV19 and TRBJ1-5): DGGITQSPKYLFRKEGQNVTLSCEQNLNHDAMYWYRQDPGQGLRLIYYSQIVNDFQKGDIAEGYSVSREKKESFPLTVTSAQKNPTAFYLCASSIGWGGHQPQHFGDGTRLSIL.

The chain links TRBV5-6 to TRBJ2-3; maybe TRBD1 (5 bases). Trimming took off 1 base at V and 6 bases at J, with 9 bases between the two ends. This CDR3 region has 13 residues. Looked up from germline, CDR1 is SGHDT and CDR2 is YYEEEE. CDR3 region: CASSLKGVDTQYF. As DNA, the CDR3 is TGTGCCAGCAGCTTGAAAGGGGTTGATACGCAGTATTTT.

The chain combines TRBV2 with TRBJ1-2; tentative D call: TRBD1 (5 bases). The V and J ends lost 7 bases and 3 bases respectively, with 15 bases between them. This CDR3 has 14 amino acids. From germline, CDR1 is SNHLY and CDR2 FYNNEI. CDR3 residues: CASISREGDYGYTF. Here the CDR3 DNA reads TGTGCCAGCATCTCGAGGGAAGGGGACTATGGCTACACCTTC. Variable domain in full (rest from reference TRBV2 and TRBJ1-2): EPEVTQTPSHQVTQMGQEVILRCVPISNHLYFYWYRQILGQKVEFLVSFYNNEISEKSEIFDDQFSVERPDGSNFTLKIRSTKLEDSAMYFCASISREGDYGYTFGSGTRLTVV.

This clone was recorded once. The chain recombines TRBV3-1 (or the pseudogene TRBV3-2) with TRBJ2-7, with 13 bases aligning to TRBD2. This CDR3 is 16 amino acids long. The V and J ends lost 4 bases and 1 base, in that order; junction bases with no gene match: 4. Germline assignment: CDR1 LGHDT and CDR2 YNNKEL (reference sequence). Here the CDR3 DNA reads TGTGCCAGCAGCCTAAAGGGACTAGCGGGGTCCTACGAGCAGTACTTC. It encodes CASSLKGLAGSYEQYF.

The chain has TRBV11-3 and TRBJ2-7; 12 bases align to TRBD2. Looked up from germline, CDR1 is SGHNT and CDR2 is YENEEA. The CDR3 length is 17 residues. V shed 6 bases and J 5 bases; nucleotides not matched to a gene: 14. CDR3 in DNA: TGTGCCAGCAGAGTTAGAACGACTAGCGGGAGTAACAACGAGCAGTACTTC. Protein sequence: CASRVRTTSGSNNEQYF. The complete variable domain, with remaining parts taken from reference TRBV11-3 and TRBJ2-7, reads EAGVVQSPRYKIIEKKQPVAFWCNPISGHNTLYWYLQNLGQGPELLIRYENEEAVDDSQLPKDRFSAERLKGVDSTLKIQPAELGDSAVYLCASRVRTTSGSNNEQYFGPGTRLTVT.

The chain combines TRBV5-1 with TRBJ2-1; 10 bases match TRBD1. Germline lookup yields CDR1 SGHRS and CDR2 YFSETQ. The CDR3 is made up of 15 amino acids. J gave up 4 bases and V 3 bases, and 4 bases lay outside the gene matches. The CDR3 is CASSSGQGGYNEQFF. As DNA, the CDR3 is TGCGCCAGCAGCTCAGGACAGGGGGGATACAATGAGCAGTTCTTC.